These 4 T cell receptor beta chains were all obtained from the same sample, sequenced in a study of a mutant IDH1 vaccine in newly diagnosed glioma. Time point: week 5, during vaccination. Vaccination used 300 ug of mutant IDH1 20-mer peptide per dose, with topical imiquimod. Their specific antigens are unknown. Measured with immunoSEQ multiplex PCR; TCRdb has only the in-frame clones, and not every one. The data hold 45,000 to 60,000 clones, with around 78% observed a single time. The sequencing used PBMCs, collected from a glioma patient whose treatment included an IDH1 peptide vaccine. The receptor source for this set is a man aged 50-59 years with glioma.

Only a few counts were recorded for this clone. The rearrangement joins TRBV20-1 to TRBJ1-1; D is perhaps TRBD1 (5 bases). Germline lookup yields CDR1 DFQATT and CDR2 SNEGSKA (reference sequence). With 5 bases removed from V and 11 bases from J, the gap between germline ends came to 15 bases. The CDR3 spans 11 residues. CDR3: CSALGAGRAFF. The CDR3 bases are TGCAGTGCTTTAGGGGCAGGGAGGGCTTTCTTT.

This rearrangement joins TRBV19 to TRBJ2-1, with D hard to call. The germline gives CDR1 LNHDA, CDR2 SQIVND (reference sequence). CDR3 length: 13 amino acids. Between the trimmed V and J ends, which lost 5 bases and 9 bases, there was a span of 14 bases. CDR3 sequence: CASSPLSTGEQFF. The CDR3 coding sequence is TGTGCCAGTAGTCCCCTATCCACGGGTGAGCAGTTCTTC.

Points on this clone: The same CDR3 can be traced to other DNA sequences in this sample. V and J are TRBV4-2 and TRBJ1-6; D remains ambiguous. CDR1 is LGHNA and CDR2 is YNFKEQ in the germline V gene. Trimming shortened V by 0 bases and J by 6 bases, and 12 bases separated the two germline ends. The CDR3 loop spans 16 amino acids. Here the CDR3 DNA reads TGTGCCAGCAGCCAAGATTCCGGTCGGGCTAATTCACCCCTCCACTTT. Translated: CASSQDSGRANSPLHF.

V is TRBV5-1 and J is TRBJ2-3; 12 bases align to TRBD2. After removal of 0 bases from V and 2 bases from J, the junction contained 4 bases not matched to a gene. The CDR3 has 17 residues. CDR1 and CDR2 (germline): SGHRS, YFSETQ. The CDR3 sequence: CASSLEPSGGATDTQYF. The CDR3 DNA sequence: TGCGCCAGCAGCTTGGAACCTAGCGGGGGGGCCACAGATACGCAGTATTTT.